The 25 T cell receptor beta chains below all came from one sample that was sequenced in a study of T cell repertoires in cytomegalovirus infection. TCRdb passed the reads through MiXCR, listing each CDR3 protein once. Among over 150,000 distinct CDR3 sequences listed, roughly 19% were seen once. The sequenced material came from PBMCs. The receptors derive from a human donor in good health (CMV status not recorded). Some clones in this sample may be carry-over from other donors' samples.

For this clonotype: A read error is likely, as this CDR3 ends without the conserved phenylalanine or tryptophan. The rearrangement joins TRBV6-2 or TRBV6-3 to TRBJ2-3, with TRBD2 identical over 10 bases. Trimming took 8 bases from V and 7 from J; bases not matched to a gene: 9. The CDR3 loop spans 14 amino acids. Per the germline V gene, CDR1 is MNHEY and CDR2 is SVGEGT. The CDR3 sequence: CASEAAGGKNTQYL. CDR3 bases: TGTGCCAGCGAGGCAGCGGGGGGGAAAAATACGCAGTATCTT.

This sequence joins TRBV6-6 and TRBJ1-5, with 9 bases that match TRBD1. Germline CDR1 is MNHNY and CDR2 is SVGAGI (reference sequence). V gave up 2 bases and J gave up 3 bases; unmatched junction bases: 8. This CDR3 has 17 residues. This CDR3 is CASSYGTGTQANQPQHF. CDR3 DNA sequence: TGTGCCAGCAGTTACGGGACAGGGACCCAAGCCAATCAGCCCCAGCATTTT.

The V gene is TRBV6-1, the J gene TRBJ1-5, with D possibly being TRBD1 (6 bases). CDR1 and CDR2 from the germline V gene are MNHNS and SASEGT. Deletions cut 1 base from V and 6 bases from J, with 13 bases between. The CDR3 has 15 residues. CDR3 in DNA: TGTGCCAGCAGTGAAGGGGGGGGGCTCGGTCAGCCCCAGCATTTT. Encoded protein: CASSEGGGLGQPQHF.

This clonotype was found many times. The chain's CDR3 is CASSVGMGGELFF. CDR3 coding DNA: TGTGCCAGCAGCGTAGGGATGGGGGGGGAGCTGTTTTTT. The chain employs TRBV7-2 and TRBJ2-2, with D uncertain. In germline, CDR1 is SGHTA, CDR2 FQGNSA. With 5 bases removed from V and 8 bases from J, the gap between germline ends came to 12 bases. The CDR3 consists of 13 residues.

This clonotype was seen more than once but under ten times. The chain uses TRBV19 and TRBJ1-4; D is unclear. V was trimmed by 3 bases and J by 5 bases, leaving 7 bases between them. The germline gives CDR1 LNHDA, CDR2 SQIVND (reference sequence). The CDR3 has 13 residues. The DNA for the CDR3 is TGTGCCAGTAGTATCGGGCCAAATGAAAAACTGTTTTTT. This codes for CASSIGPNEKLFF.

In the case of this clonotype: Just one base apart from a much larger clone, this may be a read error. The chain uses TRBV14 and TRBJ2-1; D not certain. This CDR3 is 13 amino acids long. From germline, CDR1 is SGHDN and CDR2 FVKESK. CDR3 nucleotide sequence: TGTGCCATCAGCCAAGATCCAAGGGATGAGCAGTTCTTC. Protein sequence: CAISQDPRDEQFF.

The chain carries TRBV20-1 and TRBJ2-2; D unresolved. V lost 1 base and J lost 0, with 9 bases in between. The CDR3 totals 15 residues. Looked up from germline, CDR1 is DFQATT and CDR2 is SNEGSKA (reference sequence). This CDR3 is CSARVGSANTGELFF. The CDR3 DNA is TGCAGTGCTAGAGTCGGGTCTGCGAACACCGGGGAGCTGTTTTTT.

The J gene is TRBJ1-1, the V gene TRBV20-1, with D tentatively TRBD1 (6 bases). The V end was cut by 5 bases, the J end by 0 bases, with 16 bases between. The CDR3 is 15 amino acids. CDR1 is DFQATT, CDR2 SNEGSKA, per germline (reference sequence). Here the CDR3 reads CSAAGVFLVNTEAFF. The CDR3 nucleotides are TGCAGTGCTGCAGGGGTGTTCCTCGTGAACACTGAAGCTTTCTTT.

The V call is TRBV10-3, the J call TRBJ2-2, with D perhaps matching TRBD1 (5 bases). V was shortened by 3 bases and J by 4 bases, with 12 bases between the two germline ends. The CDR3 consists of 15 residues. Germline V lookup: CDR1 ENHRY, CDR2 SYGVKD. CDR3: CAISDLDSSTGELFF. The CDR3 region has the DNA TGTGCCATCAGTGACTTAGACAGCTCCACCGGGGAGCTGTTTTTT.

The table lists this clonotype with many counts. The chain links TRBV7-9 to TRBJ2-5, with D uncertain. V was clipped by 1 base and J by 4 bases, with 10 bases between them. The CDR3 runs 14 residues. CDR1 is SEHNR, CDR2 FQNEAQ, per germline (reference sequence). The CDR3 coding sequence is TGTGCCAGCAGCTTAGTGAAGAGTCGAGAGACCCAGTACTTC. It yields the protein CASSLVKSRETQYF. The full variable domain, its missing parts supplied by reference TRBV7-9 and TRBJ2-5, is DTGVSQNPRHKITKRGQNVTFRCDPISEHNRLYWYRQTLGQGPEFLTYFQNEAQLEKSRLLSDRFSAERPKGSFSTLEIQRTEQGDSAMYLCASSLVKSRETQYFGPGTRLLVL.

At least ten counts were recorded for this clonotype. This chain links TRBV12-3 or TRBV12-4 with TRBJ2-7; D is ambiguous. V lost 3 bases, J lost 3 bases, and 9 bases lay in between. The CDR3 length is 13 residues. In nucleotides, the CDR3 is TGTGCCAGCAGTTTTTCCGGAGTCTACGAGCAGTACTTC. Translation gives CASSFSGVYEQYF.

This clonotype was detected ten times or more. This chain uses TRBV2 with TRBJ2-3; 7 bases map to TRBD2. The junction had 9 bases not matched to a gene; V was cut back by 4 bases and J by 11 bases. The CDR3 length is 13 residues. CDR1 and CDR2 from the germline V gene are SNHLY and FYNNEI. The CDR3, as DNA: TGTGCCAGCAGTGTTTCCCCTTGGGAGGGGCAGTATTTT. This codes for CASSVSPWEGQYF.

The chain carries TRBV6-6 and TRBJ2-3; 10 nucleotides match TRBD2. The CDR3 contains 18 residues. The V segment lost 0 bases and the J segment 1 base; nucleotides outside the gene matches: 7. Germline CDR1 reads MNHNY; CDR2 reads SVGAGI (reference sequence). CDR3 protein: CASSYSRAGGPGTDTQYF. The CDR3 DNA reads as TGTGCCAGCAGTTACTCTAGAGCGGGGGGGCCGGGCACAGATACGCAGTATTTT.

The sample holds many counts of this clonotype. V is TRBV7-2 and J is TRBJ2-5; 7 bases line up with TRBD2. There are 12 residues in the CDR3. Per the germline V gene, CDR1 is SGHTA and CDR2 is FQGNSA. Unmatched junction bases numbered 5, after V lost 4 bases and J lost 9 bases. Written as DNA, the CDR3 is TGTGCCAGCAGCTCCCTCCGGGAGGCCCAGTACTTC. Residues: CASSSLREAQYF. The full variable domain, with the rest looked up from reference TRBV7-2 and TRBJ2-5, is GAGVSQSPSNKVTEKGKDVELRCDPISGHTALYWYRQSLGQGLEFLIYFQGNSAPDKSGLPSDRFSAERTGGSVSTLTIQRTQQEDSAVYLCASSSLREAQYFGPGTRLLVL.

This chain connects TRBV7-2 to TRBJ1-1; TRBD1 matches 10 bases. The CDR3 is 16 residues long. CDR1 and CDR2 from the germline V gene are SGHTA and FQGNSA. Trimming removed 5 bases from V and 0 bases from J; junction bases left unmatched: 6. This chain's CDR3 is CASSPGTGALNTEAFF. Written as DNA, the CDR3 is TGTGCCAGCAGCCCCGGGACAGGGGCCCTGAACACTGAAGCTTTCTTT.

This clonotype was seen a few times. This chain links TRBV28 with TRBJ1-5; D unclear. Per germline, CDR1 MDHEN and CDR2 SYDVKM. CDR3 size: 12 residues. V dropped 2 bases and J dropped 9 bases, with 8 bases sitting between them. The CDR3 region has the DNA TGTGCCAGCAGTTTAGTCCCCCGGCCCCAGCATTTT. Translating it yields CASSLVPRPQHF.

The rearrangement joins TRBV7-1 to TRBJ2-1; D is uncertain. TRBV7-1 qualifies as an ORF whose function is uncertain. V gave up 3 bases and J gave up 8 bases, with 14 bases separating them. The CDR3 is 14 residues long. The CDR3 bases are TGTGCCAGCAGCTCTCCTCTGACTTGGTATGAGCAGTTCTTC. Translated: CASSSPLTWYEQFF.

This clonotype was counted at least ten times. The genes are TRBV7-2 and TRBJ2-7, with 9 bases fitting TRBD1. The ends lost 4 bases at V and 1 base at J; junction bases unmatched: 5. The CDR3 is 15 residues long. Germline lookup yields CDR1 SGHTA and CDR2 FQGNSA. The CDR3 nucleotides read TGTGCCAGCAGCTCGGACAGGGGCTTTTCCTACGAGCAGTACTTC. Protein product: CASSSDRGFSYEQYF.

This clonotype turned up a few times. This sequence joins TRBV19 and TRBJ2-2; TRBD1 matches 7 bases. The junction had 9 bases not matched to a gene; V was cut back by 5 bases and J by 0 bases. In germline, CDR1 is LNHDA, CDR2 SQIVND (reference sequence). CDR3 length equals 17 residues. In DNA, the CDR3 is TGTGCCAGTAGTCGACAGGGAGTTGGCGCGAACACCGGGGAGCTGTTTTTT. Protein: CASSRQGVGANTGELFF.

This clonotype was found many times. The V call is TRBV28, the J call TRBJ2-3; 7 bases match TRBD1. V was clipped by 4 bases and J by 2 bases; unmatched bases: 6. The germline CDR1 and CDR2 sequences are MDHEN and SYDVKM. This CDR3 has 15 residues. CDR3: CASSSPGTATDTQYF. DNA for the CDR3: TGTGCCAGCAGTTCCCCAGGGACAGCCACAGATACGCAGTATTTT.

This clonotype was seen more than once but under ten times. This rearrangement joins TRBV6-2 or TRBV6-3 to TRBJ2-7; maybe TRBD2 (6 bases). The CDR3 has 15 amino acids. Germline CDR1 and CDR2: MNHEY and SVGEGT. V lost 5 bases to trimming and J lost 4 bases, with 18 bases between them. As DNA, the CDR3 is TGTGCCAGCAGTACCACGGGGCAGGCGGGGTACGAGCAGTACTTC. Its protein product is CASSTTGQAGYEQYF.

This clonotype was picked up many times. CDR3 in amino acids: CASSPPGDTEAFF. The CDR3 DNA follows: TGTGCCAGCTCACCACCCGGGGACACTGAAGCTTTCTTT. The chain uses TRBV7-6 and TRBJ1-1; D call uncertain. Germline V gives CDR1 SGHVS, CDR2 FNYEAQ. CDR3 size: 13 residues. V was trimmed by 8 bases and J by 3 bases, leaving 13 bases between them. Variable domain in full (rest from reference TRBV7-6 and TRBJ1-1): GAGVSQSPRYKVTKRGQDVALRCDPISGHVSLYWYRQALGQGPEFLTYFNYEAQQDKSGLPNDRFSAERPEGSISTLTIQRTEQRDSAMYRCASSPPGDTEAFFGQGTRLTVV.

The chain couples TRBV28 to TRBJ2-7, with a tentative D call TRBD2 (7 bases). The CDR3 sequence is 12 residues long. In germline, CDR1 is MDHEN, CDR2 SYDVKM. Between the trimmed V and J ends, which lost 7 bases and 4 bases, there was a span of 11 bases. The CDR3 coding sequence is TGTGCCAGCAAAAGGGGGGGATACGAGCAGTACTTC. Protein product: CASKRGGYEQYF.

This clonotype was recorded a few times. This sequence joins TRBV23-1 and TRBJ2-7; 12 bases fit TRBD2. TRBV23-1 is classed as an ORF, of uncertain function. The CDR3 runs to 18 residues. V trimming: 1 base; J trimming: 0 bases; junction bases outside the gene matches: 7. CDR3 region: CASSQCPSGGVGSYEQYF. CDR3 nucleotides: TGCGCCAGCAGTCAATGCCCTAGCGGGGGGGTTGGCTCCTACGAGCAGTACTTC.

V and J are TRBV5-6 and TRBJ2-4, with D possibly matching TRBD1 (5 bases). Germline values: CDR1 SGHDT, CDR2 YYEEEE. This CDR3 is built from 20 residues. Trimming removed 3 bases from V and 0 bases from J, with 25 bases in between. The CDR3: CASSSQGWGADPIAKNIQYF. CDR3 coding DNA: TGTGCCAGCAGCTCCCAAGGGTGGGGCGCCGACCCCATAGCCAAAAACATTCAGTACTTC.